This TCR beta chain stems from a study of blood T cell repertoires in COVID-19. Study-wide background: Samples representing acute and convalescent COVID-19 were sourced from the United States, Italy and Spain. PBMCs, B-cell-depleted T cells, or T cells were the source of the cDNA or gDNA that made up the material.

In the source study's methods: Estimates of nucleated cell counts were drawn from the amplification of reference gene primers. Only in-frame clones appear in the TCRdb table, and some are missing; sequencing was by immunoSEQ multiplex PCR. For V, J and clone size, that table is used; D and trimming come from the DNA. The sample shows about 41,000 clones, approximately 90% of them seen only once. This CDR3 is 18 amino acids long. The V end was cut by 4 bases, the J end by 0 bases, with 20 bases between. From germline, CDR1 is MDHEN and CDR2 SYDVKM. The source material was peripheral blood. This receptor was taken from a human donor in a cohort sampled during active COVID-19. The genes are TRBV28 and TRBJ2-3; the D gene is possibly TRBD2 (5 bases). The chain's CDR3 is CASSSLLGERVSTDTQYF. The CDR3 DNA is TGTGCCAGCAGTTCCCTTCTGGGAGAAAGGGTGAGCACAGATACGCAGTATTTT.